A selection of T cell receptor beta chains follows, all from one sample in a study of T cell responses to AZD1222 COVID-19 vaccine. This table comes from immunoSEQ multiplex PCR, and its TCRdb copy is limited to in-frame clones, with some not included. Seen here are 130,000 to 150,000 clones, about 91% observed once, and the top ten hold over 13%. The sequenced sample was peripheral blood, obtained on day 0 of AZD1222 vaccination. These receptors originate from an adult in good health. Each CDR3 is given with its conserved first and last residue. D genes are given only for firm matches. Size tells how often a clone was seen (once, few, many) or the class of an expanded clone, and some rows leave it out.

cdr3_aa	cdr3_nt	v_call	clone_size	cdr3_length	d_call	j_call
CASKSLLGQSSGNTIYF	TGTGCCAGTAAAAGCTTGTTAGGACAGTCCTCTGGAAACACCATATATTTT	TRBV27	NA	17	NA	TRBJ1-3
CAWNWGNYGYTF	TGTGCCTGGAACTGGGGAAACTATGGCTACACCTTC	TRBV30	NA	12	NA	TRBJ1-2
CASSQVGGAVYEQYF	TGCGCCAGCAGCCAAGTAGGGGGGGCCGTCTACGAGCAGTACTTC	TRBV4-3	NA	15	NA	TRBJ2-7
CASIRPLSGELFF	TGTGCCAGCATTCGGCCCTTGTCCGGGGAGCTGTTTTTT	TRBV6-6	NA	13	NA	TRBJ2-2
CASSDEGPREQFF	TGTGCCAGCAGTGATGAGGGCCCTAGGGAGCAGTTCTTC	TRBV25-1	once	13	NA	TRBJ2-1
CASSDSQGARGMNTEAFF	TGTGCCAGCAGTGACTCTCAGGGGGCGAGAGGGATGAACACTGAAGCTTTCTTT	TRBV6-4	once	18	TRBD1	TRBJ1-1
CASSLDGGQGQPQHF	TGCGCCAGCAGCTTGGATGGAGGGCAGGGTCAGCCCCAGCATTTT	TRBV5-1	NA	15	NA	TRBJ1-5
CATSRGQGARGNTIYF	TGTGCCACCAGCAGGGGACAGGGGGCGAGAGGAAACACCATATATTTT	TRBV15	NA	16	TRBD1	TRBJ1-3
CASSQRAGGEKLFF	TGTGCCAGCAGCCAAAGGGCGGGCGGTGAAAAACTGTTTTTT	TRBV3-1/TRBV3-2	NA	14	NA	TRBJ1-4
CASSTNRVGQGGYTF	TGTGCCAGCAGTACGAATCGAGTAGGGCAAGGGGGCTACACCTTC	TRBV2	NA	15	NA	TRBJ1-2
CASGRTDLNTEAFF	TGTGCCAGCGGACGGACAGACTTGAACACTGAAGCTTTCTTT	TRBV3-1/TRBV3-2	many	14	NA	TRBJ1-1
CASSMTDPPGQSNEKLFF	TGTGCCAGTAGTATGACGGACCCCCCGGGACAGAGTAATGAAAAACTGTTTTTT	TRBV19	once	18	TRBD1	TRBJ1-4
CASSFQTAANQPQHF	TGTGCCAGCAGCTTTCAGACAGCCGCGAATCAGCCCCAGCATTTT	TRBV5-5	NA	15	NA	TRBJ1-5
CASSQGFSGNTIYF	TGTGCCAGCAGCCAAGGGTTCTCTGGAAACACCATATATTTT	TRBV4-2	NA	14	NA	TRBJ1-3
CASSLEFAEAFF	TGTGCCAGCAGTCTCGAGTTCGCTGAAGCTTTCTTT	TRBV12-3/TRBV12-4	NA	12	NA	TRBJ1-1
CASSPRGGGGTEAFF	TGTGCCAGCAGCCCCCGCGGCGGGGGAGGAACTGAAGCTTTCTTT	TRBV7-2	once	15	NA	TRBJ1-1
CASSLAGAGGPSGELFF	TGCGCCAGCAGCTTGGCGGGCGCGGGGGGGCCTTCCGGGGAGCTGTTTTTT	TRBV5-1	NA	17	TRBD2	TRBJ2-2
CAISETDRGLHEQYF	TGTGCCATCAGTGAGACCGACAGGGGGCTGCACGAGCAGTACTTC	TRBV10-3	NA	15	TRBD1	TRBJ2-7
CASSLLGIYSYNEQFF	TGTGCCAGCAGTTTATTGGGAATCTACTCCTACAATGAGCAGTTCTTC	TRBV27	NA	16	NA	TRBJ2-1
CASSASLGYNSPLHF	TGTGCCAGCAGCGCCTCCCTGGGGTATAATTCACCCCTCCACTTT	TRBV9	NA	15	NA	TRBJ1-6
CASSSGTGSTYEQYF	TGTGCCAGCAGCTCCGGGACAGGATCGACCTACGAGCAGTACTTC	TRBV7-3	NA	15	TRBD1	TRBJ2-7
CATSDTSYWPEGGKRENTEAFF	TGTGCCACCAGTGACACCTCGTATTGGCCCGAAGGTGGAAAACGCGAGAACACTGAAGCTTTCTTT	TRBV24-1	NA	22	NA	TRBJ1-1
CASIIGQGYTF	TGTGCCAGCATTATCGGTCAAGGCTACACCTTC	TRBV2	few	11	NA	TRBJ1-2